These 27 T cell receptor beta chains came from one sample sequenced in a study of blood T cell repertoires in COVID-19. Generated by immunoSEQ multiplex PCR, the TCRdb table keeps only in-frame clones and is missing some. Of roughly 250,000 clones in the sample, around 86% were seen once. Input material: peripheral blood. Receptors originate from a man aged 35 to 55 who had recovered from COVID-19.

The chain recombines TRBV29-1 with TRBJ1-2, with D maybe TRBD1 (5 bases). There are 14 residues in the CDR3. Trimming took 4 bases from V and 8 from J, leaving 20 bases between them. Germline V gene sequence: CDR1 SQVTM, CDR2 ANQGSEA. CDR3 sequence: CSVVSRLGEGGYTF. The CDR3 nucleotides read TGCAGCGTTGTGAGCCGACTGGGGGAGGGAGGCTACACCTTC.

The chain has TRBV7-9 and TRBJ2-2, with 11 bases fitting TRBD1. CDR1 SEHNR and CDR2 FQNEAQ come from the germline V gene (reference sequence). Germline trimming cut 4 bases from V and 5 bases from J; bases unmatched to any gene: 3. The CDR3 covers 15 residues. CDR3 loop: CASSSGQGVTGELFF. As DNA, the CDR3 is TGTGCCAGCAGCTCGGGACAGGGGGTTACCGGGGAGCTGTTTTTT.

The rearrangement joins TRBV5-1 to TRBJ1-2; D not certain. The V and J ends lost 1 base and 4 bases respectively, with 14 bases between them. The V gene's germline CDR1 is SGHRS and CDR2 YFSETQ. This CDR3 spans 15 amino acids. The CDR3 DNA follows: TGCGCCAGCAGCTTGTTCGGGGTTGCGGGCTATGGCTACACCTTC. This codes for CASSLFGVAGYGYTF.

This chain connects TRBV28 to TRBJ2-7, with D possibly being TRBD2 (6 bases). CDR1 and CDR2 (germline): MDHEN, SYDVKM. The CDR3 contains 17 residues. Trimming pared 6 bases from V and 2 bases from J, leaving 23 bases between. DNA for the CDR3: TGTGCCAGCAGGGCCCCACGGAAAGCGGGTAATACCTACGAGCAGTACTTC. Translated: CASRAPRKAGNTYEQYF.

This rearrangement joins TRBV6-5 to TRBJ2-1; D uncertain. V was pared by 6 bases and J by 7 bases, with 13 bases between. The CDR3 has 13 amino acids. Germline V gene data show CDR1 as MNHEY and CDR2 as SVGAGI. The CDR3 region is CASSPALKNEQFF. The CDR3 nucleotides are TGTGCCAGCAGCCCAGCGTTGAAAAATGAGCAGTTCTTC.

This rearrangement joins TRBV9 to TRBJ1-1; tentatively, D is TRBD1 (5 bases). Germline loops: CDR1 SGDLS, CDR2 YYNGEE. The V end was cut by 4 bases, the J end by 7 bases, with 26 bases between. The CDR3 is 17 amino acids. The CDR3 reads CASSSGGTFGPRSEAFF. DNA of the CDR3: TGTGCCAGCAGCTCTGGGGGGACGTTTGGGCCCAGGAGTGAAGCTTTCTTT.

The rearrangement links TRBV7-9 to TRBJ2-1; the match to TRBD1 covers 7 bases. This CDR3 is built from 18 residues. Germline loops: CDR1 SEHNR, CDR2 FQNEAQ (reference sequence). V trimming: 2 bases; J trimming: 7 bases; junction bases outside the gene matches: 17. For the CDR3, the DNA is TGTGCCAGCAGCTTACGCCGGGACAGATCCACTGGGGTAAATGAGCAGTTCTTC. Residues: CASSLRRDRSTGVNEQFF.

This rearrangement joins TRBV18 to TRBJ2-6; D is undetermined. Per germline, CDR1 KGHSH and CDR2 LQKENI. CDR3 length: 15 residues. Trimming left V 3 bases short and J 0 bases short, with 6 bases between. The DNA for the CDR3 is TGTGCCAGCTCACCGTCGTTCTCTGGGGCCAACGTCCTGACTTTC. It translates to CASSPSFSGANVLTF.

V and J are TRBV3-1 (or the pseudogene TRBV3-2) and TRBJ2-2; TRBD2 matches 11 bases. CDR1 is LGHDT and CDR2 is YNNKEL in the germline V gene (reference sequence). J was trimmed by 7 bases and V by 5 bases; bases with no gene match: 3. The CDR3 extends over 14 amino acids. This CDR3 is CASSRGLADGELFF. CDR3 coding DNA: TGTGCCAGCAGCAGGGGACTAGCGGACGGGGAGCTGTTTTTT.

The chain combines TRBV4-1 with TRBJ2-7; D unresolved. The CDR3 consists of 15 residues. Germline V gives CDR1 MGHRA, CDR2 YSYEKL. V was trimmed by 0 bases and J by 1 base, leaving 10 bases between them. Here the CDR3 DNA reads TGCGCCAGCAGCCAAGATCGCGGTCGATCCTACGAGCAGTACTTC. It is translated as CASSQDRGRSYEQYF.

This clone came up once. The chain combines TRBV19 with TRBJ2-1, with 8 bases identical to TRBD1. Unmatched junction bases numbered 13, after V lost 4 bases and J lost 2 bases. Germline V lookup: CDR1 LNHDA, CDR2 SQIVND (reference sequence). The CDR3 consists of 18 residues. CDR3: CASSTRGRGTGTYNEQFF. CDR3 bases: TGTGCCAGTAGTACCAGGGGGCGCGGGACGGGGACCTACAATGAGCAGTTCTTC.

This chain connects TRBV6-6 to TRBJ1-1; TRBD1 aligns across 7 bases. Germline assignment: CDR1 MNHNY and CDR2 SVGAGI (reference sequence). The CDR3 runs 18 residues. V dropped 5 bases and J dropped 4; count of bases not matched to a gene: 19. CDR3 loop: CASSRPRTGPTRPTEAFF. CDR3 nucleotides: TGTGCCAGCAGTCGACCTCGGACAGGTCCAACGCGCCCCACTGAAGCTTTCTTT.

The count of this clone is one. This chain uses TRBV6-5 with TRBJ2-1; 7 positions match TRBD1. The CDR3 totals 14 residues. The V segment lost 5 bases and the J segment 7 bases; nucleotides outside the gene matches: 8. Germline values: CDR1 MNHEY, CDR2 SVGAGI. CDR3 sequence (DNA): TGTGCCAGCAGTCGGACAGGACGGGAAAATGAGCAGTTCTTC. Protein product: CASSRTGRENEQFF.

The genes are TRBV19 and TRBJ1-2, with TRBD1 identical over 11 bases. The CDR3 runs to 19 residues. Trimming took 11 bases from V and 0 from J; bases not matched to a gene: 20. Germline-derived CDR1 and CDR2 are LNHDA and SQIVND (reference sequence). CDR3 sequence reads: CASKDRGRFRSFSNYGYTF. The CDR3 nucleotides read TGTGCCTCTAAGGACAGGGGGCGTTTCAGGTCCTTCTCTAACTATGGCTACACCTTC.

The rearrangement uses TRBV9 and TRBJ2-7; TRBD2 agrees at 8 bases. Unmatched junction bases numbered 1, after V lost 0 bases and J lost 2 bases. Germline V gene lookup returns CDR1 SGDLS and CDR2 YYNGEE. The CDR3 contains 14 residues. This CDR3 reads CASSVVAGTYEQYF. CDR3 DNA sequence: TGTGCCAGCAGCGTAGTAGCGGGGACCTACGAGCAGTACTTC.

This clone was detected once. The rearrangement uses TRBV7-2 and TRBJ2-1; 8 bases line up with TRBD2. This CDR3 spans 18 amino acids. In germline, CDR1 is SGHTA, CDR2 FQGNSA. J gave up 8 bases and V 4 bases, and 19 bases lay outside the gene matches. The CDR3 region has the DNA TGTGCCAGCAGCTCGCCCTTCGGGGGGACTAGTAATCTCGATGAGCAGTTCTTC. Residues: CASSSPFGGTSNLDEQFF.

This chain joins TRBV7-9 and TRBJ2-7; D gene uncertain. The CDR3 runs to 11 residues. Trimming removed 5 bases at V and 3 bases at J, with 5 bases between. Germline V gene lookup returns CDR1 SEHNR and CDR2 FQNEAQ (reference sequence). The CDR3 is CASSPYYEQYF. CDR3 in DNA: TGTGCCAGCAGCCCCTACTACGAGCAGTACTTC.

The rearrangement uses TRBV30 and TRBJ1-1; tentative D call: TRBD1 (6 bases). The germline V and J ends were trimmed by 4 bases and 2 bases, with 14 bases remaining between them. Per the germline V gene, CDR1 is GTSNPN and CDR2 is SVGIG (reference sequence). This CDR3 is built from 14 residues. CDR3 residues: CAWNRGGINTEAFF. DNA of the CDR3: TGTGCCTGGAATCGGGGGGGCATTAACACTGAAGCTTTCTTT. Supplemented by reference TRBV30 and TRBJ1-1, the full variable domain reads SQTIHQWPATLVQPVGSPLSLECTVEGTSNPNLYWYRQAAGRGLQLLFYSVGIGQISSEVPQNLSASRPQDRQFILSSKKLLLSDSGFYLCAWNRGGINTEAFFGQGTRLTVV.

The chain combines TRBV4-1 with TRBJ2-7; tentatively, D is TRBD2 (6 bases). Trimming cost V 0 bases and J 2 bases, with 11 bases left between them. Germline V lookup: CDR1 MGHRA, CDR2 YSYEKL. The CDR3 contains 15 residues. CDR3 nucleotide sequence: TGCGCCAGCAGCCAAGATTGGGGACTGGCCTACGAGCAGTACTTC. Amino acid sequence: CASSQDWGLAYEQYF.

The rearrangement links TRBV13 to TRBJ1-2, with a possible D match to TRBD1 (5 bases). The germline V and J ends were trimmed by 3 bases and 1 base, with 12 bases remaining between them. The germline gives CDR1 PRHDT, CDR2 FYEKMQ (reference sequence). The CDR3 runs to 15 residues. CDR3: CASSFLGPSNYGYTF. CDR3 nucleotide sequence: TGTGCCAGCAGCTTTTTGGGGCCAAGTAACTATGGCTACACCTTC.

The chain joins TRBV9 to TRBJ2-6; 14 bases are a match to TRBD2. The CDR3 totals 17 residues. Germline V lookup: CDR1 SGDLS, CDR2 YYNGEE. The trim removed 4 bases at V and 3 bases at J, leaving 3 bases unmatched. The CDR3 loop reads CASSQTSGRVGANVLTF. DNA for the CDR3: TGTGCCAGCAGCCAGACTAGCGGGAGGGTTGGGGCCAACGTCCTGACTTTC.

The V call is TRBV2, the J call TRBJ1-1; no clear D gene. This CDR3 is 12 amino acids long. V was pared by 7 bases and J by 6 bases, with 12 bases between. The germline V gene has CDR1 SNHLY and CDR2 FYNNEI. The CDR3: CASTLSVPEAFF. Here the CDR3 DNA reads TGTGCCAGCACCTTGAGCGTCCCTGAAGCTTTCTTT.

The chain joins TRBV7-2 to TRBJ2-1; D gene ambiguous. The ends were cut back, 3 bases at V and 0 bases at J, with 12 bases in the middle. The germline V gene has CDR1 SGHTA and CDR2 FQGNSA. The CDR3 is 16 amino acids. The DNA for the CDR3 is TGTGCCAGCAGCTTCTATCCCACGATCTCCTACAATGAGCAGTTCTTC. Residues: CASSFYPTISYNEQFF.

CDR3 sequence: CASSVVGQGVNTGELFF. DNA for the CDR3: TGTGCCAGCAGCGTAGTAGGTCAGGGGGTGAACACCGGGGAGCTGTTTTTT. This chain joins TRBV9 and TRBJ2-2; 7 bases align to TRBD1. V trimming: 0 bases; J trimming: 1 base; junction bases outside the gene matches: 6. Germline CDR1 reads SGDLS; CDR2 reads YYNGEE. This CDR3 region has 17 residues.

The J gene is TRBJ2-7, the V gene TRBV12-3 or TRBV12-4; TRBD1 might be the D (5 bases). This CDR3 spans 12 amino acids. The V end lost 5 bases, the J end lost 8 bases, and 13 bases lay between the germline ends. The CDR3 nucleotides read TGTGCCAGCAGTCCCCCTAAGGGGAAGCAGTACTTC. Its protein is CASSPPKGKQYF.

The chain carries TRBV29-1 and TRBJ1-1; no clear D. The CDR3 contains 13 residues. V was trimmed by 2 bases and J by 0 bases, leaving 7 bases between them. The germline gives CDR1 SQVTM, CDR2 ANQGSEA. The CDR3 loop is CSVERLLNTEAFF. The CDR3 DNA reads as TGCAGCGTTGAACGTCTGTTGAACACTGAAGCTTTCTTT.

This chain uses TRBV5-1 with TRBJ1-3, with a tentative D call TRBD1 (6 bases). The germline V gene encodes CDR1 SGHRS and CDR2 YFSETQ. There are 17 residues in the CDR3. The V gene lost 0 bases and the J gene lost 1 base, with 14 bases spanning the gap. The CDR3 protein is CASSLDGQRLSGNTIYF. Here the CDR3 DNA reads TGCGCCAGCAGCTTGGACGGACAGAGGTTGTCTGGAAACACCATATATTTT.